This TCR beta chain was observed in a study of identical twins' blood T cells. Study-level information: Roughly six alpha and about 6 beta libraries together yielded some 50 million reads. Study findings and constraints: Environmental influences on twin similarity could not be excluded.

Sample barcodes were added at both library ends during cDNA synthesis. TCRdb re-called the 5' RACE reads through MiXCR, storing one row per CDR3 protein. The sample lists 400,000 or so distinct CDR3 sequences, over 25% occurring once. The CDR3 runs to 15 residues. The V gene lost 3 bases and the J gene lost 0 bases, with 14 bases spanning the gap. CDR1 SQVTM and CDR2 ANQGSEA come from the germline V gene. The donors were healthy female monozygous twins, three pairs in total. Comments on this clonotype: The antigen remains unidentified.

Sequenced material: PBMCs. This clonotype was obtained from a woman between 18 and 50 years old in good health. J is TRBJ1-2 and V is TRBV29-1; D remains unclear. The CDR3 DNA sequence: TGCAGCGTTGAGGCCAGTGTTCTCTCTAACTATGGCTACACCTTC. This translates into CSVEASVLSNYGYTF.